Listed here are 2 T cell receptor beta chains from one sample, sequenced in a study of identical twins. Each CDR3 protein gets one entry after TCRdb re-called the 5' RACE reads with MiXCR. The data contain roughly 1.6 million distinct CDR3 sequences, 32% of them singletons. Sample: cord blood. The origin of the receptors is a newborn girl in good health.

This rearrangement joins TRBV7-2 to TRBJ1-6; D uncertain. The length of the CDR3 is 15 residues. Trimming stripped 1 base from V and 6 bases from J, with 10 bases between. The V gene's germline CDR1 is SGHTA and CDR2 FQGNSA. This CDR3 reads CASSLVGIVNSPLHF. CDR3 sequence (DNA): TGTGCCAGCAGCTTAGTTGGTATCGTTAATTCACCCCTCCACTTT.

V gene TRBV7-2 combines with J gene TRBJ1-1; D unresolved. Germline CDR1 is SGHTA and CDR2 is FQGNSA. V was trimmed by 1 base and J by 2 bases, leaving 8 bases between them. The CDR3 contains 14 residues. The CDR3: CASSLVDINTEAFF. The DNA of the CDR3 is TGTGCCAGCAGCTTAGTCGACATTAACACTGAAGCTTTCTTT.